The clone carrying this TCR beta chain occurred a few times. What it recognizes is unknown. The length of the CDR3 is 14 residues. Deletions cut 6 bases from V and 4 bases from J, with 15 bases between. Per germline, CDR1 LNHDA and CDR2 SQIVND (reference sequence). The source of the sample is a study of blood T cells in healthy people across ages. General study points: With unsorted PBMCs, a conclusive comparison of naive versus antigen-experienced cells was not possible.

A second PCR of roughly 7 to 11 cycles used a sample-barcoded 5' primer and a J-beta primer mix. Samples each returned at least 2.5 million CDR3-containing paired-end reads. TCRdb reprocessed the 5' RACE reads with MiXCR, giving one entry per CDR3 protein. This table holds roughly 1.4 million distinct CDR3 sequences, approximately 59% found once. Per-sample yields of isolated PBMCs were at least 7 million. The chain links TRBV19 to TRBJ1-2; D possibly corresponds to TRBD1 (6 bases). The sample was blood. This sequence originates from a man aged 18 to 29 in good health. CDR3 residues: CASRTTQDSYGYTF. The CDR3 coding sequence is TGTGCCAGTAGGACGACCCAGGACAGCTATGGCTACACCTTC.